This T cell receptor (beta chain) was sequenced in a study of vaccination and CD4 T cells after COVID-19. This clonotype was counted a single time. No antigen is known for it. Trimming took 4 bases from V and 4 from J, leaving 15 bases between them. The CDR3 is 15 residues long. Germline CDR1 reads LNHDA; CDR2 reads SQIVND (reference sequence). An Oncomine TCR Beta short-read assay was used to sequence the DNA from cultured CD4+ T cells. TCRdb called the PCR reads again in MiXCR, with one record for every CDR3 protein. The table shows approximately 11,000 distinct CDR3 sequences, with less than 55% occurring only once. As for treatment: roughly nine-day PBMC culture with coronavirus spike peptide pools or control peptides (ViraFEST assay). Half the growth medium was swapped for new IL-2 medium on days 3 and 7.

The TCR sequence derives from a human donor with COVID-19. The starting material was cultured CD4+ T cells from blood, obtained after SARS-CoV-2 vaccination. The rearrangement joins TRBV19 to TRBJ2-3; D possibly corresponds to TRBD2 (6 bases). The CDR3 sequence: CASSKEGRGPDTQYF. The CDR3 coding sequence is TGTGCCAGTAGTAAGGAGGGCAGAGGGCCAGATACGCAGTATTTT.